This T cell receptor beta chain originates from a study of Tregs in tolerant kidney transplant recipients. TCRdb's copy holds only in-frame clones and misses some; the assay was immunoSEQ multiplex PCR. The sample shows approximately 43,000 clones, about 90% of them seen only once. Study findings and constraints: No direct test of biological reproducibility was done here.

Turning to this clone: As yet, its antigen is unknown.

This CDR3 contains 13 residues. Trimming shortened V by 0 bases and J by 4 bases, and 7 bases separated the two germline ends. CDR1 is SGHRS and CDR2 is YFSETQ in the germline V gene. Material: Tregs from blood. The rearrangement links TRBV5-1 to TRBJ1-1; D gene uncertain. The TCR was taken from a human donor in good health. In nucleotides, the CDR3 is TGCGCCAGCAGCTTGGAATGGGGCACTGAAGCTTTCTTT. Encoded protein: CASSLEWGTEAFF.